This TCR beta chain was identified in a study of tissue T cells after allogeneic stem cell transplantation. The germline V gene encodes CDR1 KGHDR and CDR2 SFDVKD. The CDR3 is made up of 16 amino acids. V lost 4 bases and J lost 2; bases outside the gene matches: 5. Relative to its sample, this clone is large. Its antigen is undetermined. Autopsy tissues spanned esophagus to rectum, liver, skin, and lymphoid organs including spleen. Study results and limitations: Motif-based clustering found tissue-specific repertoire signatures shared across patients, though few clones were shared.

Repertoires were generated with immunoSEQ multiplex PCR, while TCRdb's copy carries only in-frame clones and drops some. The table has roughly 4,000 clones, roughly 60% seen once; the top ten hold around 26%. The source is a male donor at least 60 years old with lung cancer. Sequencing used tissue from the ileum, obtained at autopsy. This chain joins TRBV24-1 and TRBJ2-5; 11 nucleotides match TRBD2. This chain's CDR3 is CATSEASGRYQETQYF. CDR3 sequence (DNA): TGTGCCACCAGTGAGGCTAGCGGGAGGTATCAAGAGACCCAGTACTTC.